A selection of T cell receptor beta chains follows, all from one sample in a study of T cell repertoires in cytomegalovirus infection. TCRdb itself ran the reads through MiXCR, one entry per CDR3 protein. The sample yields 150,000 to 200,000 distinct CDR3 sequences, about 30% seen once. Sequencing was carried out using PBMCs. These receptors were taken from a human donor in good health (CMV status not recorded). Some clones in this sample may be carry-over from other donors' samples. The CDR3 runs from the conserved cysteine through the conserved F or W. D genes are given only for firm matches. Clone size is not always given. Where it is, it says once, few, many or a class for expanded clones.

cdr3_aa: CSARDTAIGGATGEAFF
cdr3_nt: TGCAGTGCTAGAGATACGGCCATCGGGGGAGCTACTGGCGAAGCTTTCTTT
j_call: TRBJ1-1
d_call: .
clone_size: .
v_call: TRBV20-1

cdr3_aa: CAWSSGNPDTEAFF
cdr3_nt: TGTGCCTGGAGTTCAGGGAATCCGGACACTGAAGCTTTCTTT
j_call: TRBJ1-1
d_call: .
clone_size: few
v_call: TRBV30

cdr3_aa: CASSAGQGSAYNEQFF
cdr3_nt: TGTGCCAGCAGCGCCGGACAGGGCTCAGCCTACAATGAGCAGTTCTTC
j_call: TRBJ2-1
d_call: TRBD1
clone_size: .
v_call: TRBV5-5

cdr3_aa: CSVGQGGETQYF
cdr3_nt: TGCAGCGTTGGACAGGGCGGGGAGACCCAGTACTTC
j_call: TRBJ2-5
d_call: TRBD1
clone_size: .
v_call: TRBV29-1

cdr3_aa: CASSKSVRGSGTEAFF
cdr3_nt: TGTGCCAGCAGCAAAAGCGTGAGGGGGTCAGGCACTGAAGCTTTCTTT
j_call: TRBJ1-1
d_call: .
clone_size: many
v_call: TRBV6-1

cdr3_aa: CASSSPGGDEKLFF
cdr3_nt: TGTGCCAGCAGTTCTCCTGGGGGGGATGAAAAACTGTTTTTT
j_call: TRBJ1-4
d_call: .
clone_size: .
v_call: TRBV12-3/TRBV12-4

cdr3_aa: CASSQEGSGGASDTQYF
cdr3_nt: TGCGCCAGCAGCCAAGAAGGGAGCGGGGGGGCGTCAGATACGCAGTATTTT
j_call: TRBJ2-3
d_call: TRBD2
clone_size: few
v_call: TRBV4-3

cdr3_aa: CASGFGRLFF
cdr3_nt: TGTGCTAGTGGTTTCGGGAGGCTGTTTTTT
j_call: TRBJ2-2
d_call: .
clone_size: few
v_call: TRBV12-5

cdr3_aa: CASSLYGTGNTGELFF
cdr3_nt: TGTGCCAGCAGCTTATATGGGACGGGAAACACCGGGGAGCTGTTTTTT
j_call: TRBJ2-2
d_call: .
clone_size: .
v_call: TRBV11-3

cdr3_aa: CASSLRGTYTDTQYF
cdr3_nt: TGTGCCAGCAGCTTACGGGGGACCTACACAGATACGCAGTATTTT
j_call: TRBJ2-3
d_call: .
clone_size: few
v_call: TRBV7-3

cdr3_aa: CASRTLGGGHNEQFF
cdr3_nt: TGTGCCAGCAGGACCCTGGGCGGGGGCCACAATGAGCAGTTCTTC
j_call: TRBJ2-1
d_call: .
clone_size: .
v_call: TRBV12-3/TRBV12-4

cdr3_aa: CASSLATGFREQFF
cdr3_nt: TGTGCCAGCAGCTTAGCGACAGGGTTCCGTGAGCAGTTCTTC
j_call: TRBJ2-1
d_call: TRBD1
clone_size: few
v_call: TRBV7-6

cdr3_aa: CASTILTLAGNEQFF
cdr3_nt: TGTGCCAGCACCATCCTAACCCTGGCCGGGAATGAGCAGTTCTTC
j_call: TRBJ2-1
d_call: .
clone_size: .
v_call: TRBV7-9